Each of the 19 T cell receptor beta chains below was sequenced from the same sample in a study of CD8+CD57+ T cells in acquired aplastic anemia (dated by TCRdb to 2016 to 2018). Sequencing took place on an Illumina HiSeq 2000. Profiling of TCR beta VDJ combinations and CDR3 sequences used genomic DNA as the template. TCRdb reworked the public reads: Q25 trimming with fastp, MiXCR clone assembly, productive beta chains retained. A single entry per CDR3 protein holds the most common genes and DNA from its merged rows. Counted in this sample were about 140,000 distinct CDR3 sequences; around two fifths of them appeared once. The biggest ten clones account for 8% to 9.5% of the sample. The material sequenced was sorted CD4+, CD8+, or CD8+CD57+ T cells (not recorded which) from PBMCs. The receptors come from a human donor in good health, serving as a control.

Many counts were recorded for this clonotype. This chain connects TRBV11-3 to TRBJ2-7, with D possibly being TRBD2 (6 bases). V lost 8 bases and J lost 3, with 14 bases in between. Germline-derived CDR1 and CDR2 are SGHNT and YENEEA. The CDR3 sequence is 13 residues long. The CDR3 DNA reads as TGTGCCAGCTCCAACAGGAGGGACTACGAGCAGTACTTC. The encoded protein is CASSNRRDYEQYF.

CDR3 residues: CAWSVTGGNTIYF. The CDR3 DNA is TGTGCCTGGAGTGTAACTGGTGGAAACACCATATATTTT. The chain has TRBV30 and TRBJ1-3, with D hard to call. CDR1 is GTSNPN and CDR2 is SVGIG in the germline V gene (reference sequence). The V end was cut by 0 bases, the J end by 3 bases, with 6 bases between. CDR3 size: 13 residues.

This chain connects TRBV6-1 to TRBJ1-3, with 7 nucleotides matching TRBD1. The V and J ends lost 5 bases and 4 bases, in that order; junction bases with no gene match: 17. The CDR3 contains 18 residues. CDR1 MNHNS and CDR2 SASEGT come from the germline V gene. CDR3: CASSTSGTVPRGGNTIYF. CDR3 sequence (DNA): TGTGCCAGCAGTACTTCCGGGACAGTTCCGCGGGGAGGAAACACCATATATTTT.

Turning to this clonotype: A much larger clone lies a single base off, so this may be a read error. The CDR3 reads CAISDKNLGQPQHF. The DNA of the CDR3 is TGTGCCATCAGTGATAAAAACTTGGGACAGCCCCAGCATTTT. The chain joins TRBV10-3 to TRBJ1-5; D unclear. This CDR3 comprises 14 residues. Germline V CDR1 and CDR2: ENHRY, SYGVKD. Trimming shortened V by 3 bases and J by 7 bases, and 13 bases separated the two germline ends.

This clonotype was seen just once. CDR3 in DNA: TGCAGTGCTGTTAGGACTAGCGGAAACCAAGAGACCCAGTACTTC. Its translation is CSAVRTSGNQETQYF. The rearrangement links TRBV20-1 to TRBJ2-5, with 10 bases aligning to TRBD2. V was pared by 5 bases and J by 0 bases, with 6 bases of the junction left unmatched. The CDR3 consists of 15 residues. The germline V gene encodes CDR1 DFQATT and CDR2 SNEGSKA (reference sequence).

This clonotype was recorded at least ten times. The rearrangement links TRBV7-2 to TRBJ2-7; no definite D call. The germline CDR1 and CDR2 sequences are SGHTA and FQGNSA. CDR3 size: 14 residues. Trimming pared 2 bases from V and 1 base from J, leaving 9 bases between. CDR3 protein: CASSLSSGSYEQYF. DNA of the CDR3: TGTGCCAGCAGCTTAAGTTCTGGGTCCTACGAGCAGTACTTC.

The sample holds many counts of this clonotype. The V and J genes are TRBV2 and TRBJ1-4; 10 nucleotides line up with TRBD1. The CDR3 covers 13 residues. V was pared by 7 bases and J by 8 bases, with 4 bases of the junction left unmatched. The germline V gene encodes CDR1 SNHLY and CDR2 FYNNEI. The CDR3 protein is CASKLDRGEKLFF. CDR3 nucleotides: TGTGCCAGCAAGCTGGACAGGGGGGAAAAACTGTTTTTT.

This clonotype has more than one count but fewer than ten. The V and J genes are TRBV7-2 and TRBJ2-1; no firm D call. V lost 2 bases and J lost 9, with 14 bases in between. CDR1 and CDR2 (germline): SGHTA, FQGNSA. This CDR3 contains 14 residues. DNA for the CDR3: TGTGCCAGCAGCTTATATTTGGGGTCCGCTGAGCAGTTCTTC. As protein: CASSLYLGSAEQFF.

Turning to this clonotype: Being one base from a much bigger clone, this may be a read error. This sequence joins TRBV12-3 or TRBV12-4 and TRBJ2-1; unclear D gene. V shed 1 base and J shed 10 bases, with 14 bases lying between them. The CDR3 has 14 residues. The CDR3 loop reads CASSLVRPSDEQFF. CDR3 DNA sequence: TGTGCCAGCAGTTTAGTTCGTCCCTCAGACGAGCAGTTCTTC.

This clonotype was counted at least ten times. This rearrangement joins TRBV28 to TRBJ2-7, with a weak D call TRBD1 (6 bases). This CDR3 is built from 14 residues. V lost 4 bases and J lost 2, with 12 bases in between. Looked up from germline, CDR1 is MDHEN and CDR2 is SYDVKM. Written as DNA, the CDR3 is TGTGCCAGCAGTTCAGGGGTTTTTCCCTACGAGCAGTACTTC. This encodes CASSSGVFPYEQYF.

In its sample, this clonotype was seen many times. The chain carries TRBV20-1 and TRBJ1-1, with D uncertain. The CDR3 spans 12 residues. V was pared by 5 bases and J by 4 bases, with 11 bases between. CDR1 DFQATT and CDR2 SNEGSKA come from the germline V gene (reference sequence). Here the CDR3 DNA reads TGCAGTGCTTTCAAGTCTGGCACTGAAGCTTTCTTT. It is translated as CSAFKSGTEAFF.

This clonotype was observed at least ten times. The rearrangement joins TRBV9 to TRBJ1-4; 8 bases align to TRBD1. Germline V lookup: CDR1 SGDLS, CDR2 YYNGEE. The CDR3 is made up of 13 amino acids. V lost 6 bases, J lost 8 bases, and 6 bases stayed unmatched. CDR3 in DNA: TGTGCCAGCAAGACAGGGGAATGGGAAAAACTGTTTTTT. Translation: CASKTGEWEKLFF.

In its sample, this clonotype was seen a few times. This rearrangement joins TRBV3-1 to TRBJ2-5; 9 positions match TRBD2. The CDR3 has 17 residues. Trimming at V came to 1 base and at J to 5 bases, leaving 11 bases not matched to a gene. Germline V lookup: CDR1 LGHDT, CDR2 YNNKEL (reference sequence). Here the CDR3 reads CASSQGLADTAFETQYF. In DNA, the CDR3 is TGTGCCAGCAGCCAAGGACTAGCGGATACGGCGTTTGAGACCCAGTACTTC.

There are many counts of this clonotype. The chain links TRBV20-1 to TRBJ2-1; D gene uncertain. The CDR3 runs 15 residues. The V gene's germline CDR1 is DFQATT and CDR2 SNEGSKA (reference sequence). V was clipped by 6 bases and J by 4 bases, with 19 bases between them. CDR3 residues: CSAKTPRAPYNEQFF. The CDR3 DNA reads TGCAGTGCCAAGACTCCCAGAGCCCCTTACAATGAGCAGTTCTTC.

Of note for this clonotype: One end of the junction varies from germline; a read error may be responsible. The V gene is TRBV10-3, the J gene TRBJ1-3; D is unresolved. The CDR3 length is 15 residues. Germline assignment: CDR1 ENHRY and CDR2 SYGVKD. CDR3 bases: TGTGCCAGCAGTAGCAACAAGAACTCTGGAAACACCATATATTTT. Translating it yields CASSSNKNSGNTIYF.

This clonotype was observed many times. V and J are TRBV19 and TRBJ2-3; the D gene could be TRBD1 or TRBD2 (6 bases each). CDR1 is LNHDA and CDR2 is SQIVND in the germline V gene (reference sequence). The CDR3 is 15 amino acids. V was pared by 6 bases and J by 7 bases, with 20 bases between. The CDR3 spells CASRKGDSDGNTQYF. The CDR3 DNA follows: TGTGCCAGTAGAAAGGGGGACTCTGATGGTAATACGCAGTATTTT.

The rearrangement links TRBV20-1 to TRBJ1-6; weak D call: TRBD1 (5 bases). The CDR3 is made up of 15 amino acids. Germline V gives CDR1 DFQATT, CDR2 SNEGSKA (reference sequence). Trimming removed 1 base at V and 0 bases at J, with 7 bases between. The CDR3 protein is CSARAGSSYNSPLHF. Here the CDR3 DNA reads TGCAGTGCTAGAGCAGGGAGCTCCTATAATTCACCCCTCCACTTT.

This clonotype was counted at least ten times. The rearrangement joins TRBV6-1 to TRBJ2-1; D unresolved. Germline V CDR1 and CDR2: MNHNS, SASEGT. Trimming stripped 8 bases from V and 1 base from J, with 15 bases between. The CDR3 extends over 15 amino acids. The CDR3 bases are TGTGCCAGCGGGGTAGACACCAGATCCTACAATGAGCAGTTCTTC. It codes for CASGVDTRSYNEQFF.

Ten or more counts support this clonotype. The rearrangement links TRBV7-2 to TRBJ1-4, with 9 bases that match TRBD1. The CDR3 has 15 amino acids. Germline CDR1 is SGHTA and CDR2 is FQGNSA. V was clipped by 5 bases and J by 7 bases; unmatched bases: 8. CDR3 sequence: CASSPRQGVGEKLFF. For the CDR3, the DNA is TGTGCCAGCAGCCCGAGACAGGGGGTCGGTGAAAAACTGTTTTTT.